A single sample is the source of the 13 T cell receptor beta chains below, sequenced in a study of T cell responses to AZD1222 COVID-19 vaccine. Clones were read by immunoSEQ multiplex PCR, and TCRdb kept only the in-frame ones, dropping some. The table records 90,000 to 100,000 clones, about 85% of them present only once. The sequences come from peripheral blood, collected on day 0 of AZD1222 vaccination. Receptors were obtained from an adult in good health.

Only a few counts were recorded for this clone. V gene TRBV10-3 combines with J gene TRBJ1-6; D unclear. Deletions cut 3 bases from V and 8 bases from J, with 8 bases between. The CDR3 spans 13 residues. CDR1 is ENHRY and CDR2 is SYGVKD in the germline V gene. The CDR3 loop reads CAISDRWDSPLHF. CDR3 in DNA: TGTGCCATCAGTGACCGTTGGGATTCACCCCTCCACTTT.

V gene TRBV19 combines with J gene TRBJ2-1; 8 bases map to TRBD1. The V segment lost 4 bases and the J segment 5 bases; nucleotides outside the gene matches: 7. Germline CDR1 reads LNHDA; CDR2 reads SQIVND (reference sequence). The CDR3 contains 15 residues. DNA of the CDR3: TGTGCCAGTAGTAGCAGGGGGCGAAAGGACAATGAGCAGTTCTTC. It translates to CASSSRGRKDNEQFF.

The chain joins TRBV6-5 to TRBJ1-6; 9 nucleotides match TRBD1. The CDR3 covers 14 residues. With 2 bases clipped from V and 10 bases from J, the junction kept 3 bases outside the gene matches. Germline CDR1 is MNHEY and CDR2 is SVGAGI. DNA for the CDR3: TGTGCCAGCAGTTACAACAGGGGGCCATCACCCCTCCACTTT. This encodes CASSYNRGPSPLHF.

V and J are TRBV5-6 and TRBJ2-3, with 7 bases lining up with TRBD2. The CDR3 is 13 residues long. The J segment lost 3 bases and the V segment lost 4 bases, leaving 2 bases of the junction unmatched. The germline V gene has CDR1 SGHDT and CDR2 YYEEEE. The CDR3, as DNA: TGTGCCAGCAGCAGGACTAGTACAGATACGCAGTATTTT. Protein product: CASSRTSTDTQYF.

The gene calls are TRBV5-6 and TRBJ2-7, with 8 bases matching TRBD1. From germline, CDR1 is SGHDT and CDR2 YYEEEE. The V segment lost 1 base and the J segment 2 bases; nucleotides outside the gene matches: 14. This CDR3 has 18 amino acids. DNA for the CDR3: TGTGCCAGCAGCTTGTGGGAGCTCCAGGGGGCCTACCCCTACGAGCAGTACTTC. This gives the protein CASSLWELQGAYPYEQYF.

V gene TRBV29-1 combines with J gene TRBJ1-3, with 8 bases lining up with TRBD1. This CDR3 has 14 residues. V lost 4 bases and J lost 2; bases outside the gene matches: 4. Per the germline V gene, CDR1 is SQVTM and CDR2 is ANQGSEA. The CDR3 sequence: CSVGGRGPGNTIYF. The DNA of the CDR3 is TGCAGCGTTGGAGGCAGGGGGCCTGGAAACACCATATATTTT. Together with reference TRBV29-1 and TRBJ1-3, the CDR3 gives the full variable domain: SAVISQKPSRDICQRGTSLTIQCQVDSQVTMMFWYRQQPGQSLTLIATANQGSEATYESGFVIDKFPISRPNLTFSTLTVSNMSPEDSSIYLCSVGGRGPGNTIYFGEGSWLTVV.

The chain couples TRBV12-3 or TRBV12-4 to TRBJ2-3, with D hard to call. The CDR3 is made up of 12 amino acids. Trimming removed 1 base at V and 9 bases at J, with 8 bases between. The chain's CDR3 is CASSLGGGTQYF. The CDR3 DNA is TGTGCCAGCAGTTTAGGCGGTGGAACGCAGTATTTT.

This clone was detected a few times. The V and J genes are TRBV1 and TRBJ1-2. TRBV1 is a listed pseudogene. The CDR3 is made up of 14 amino acids. The CDR3 DNA is TGCACCAGCAGCCAAGGGCCCCGGGGCTATGGCTACACCTTC. This sequence encodes CTSSQGPRGYGYTF.

This rearrangement joins TRBV5-5 to TRBJ2-7; possibly TRBD2 for D (6 bases). Germline V gene lookup returns CDR1 SGHKS and CDR2 YYEKEE (reference sequence). This CDR3 contains 12 residues. This CDR3 is CASSSFSGVGFV. CDR3 bases: TGTGCCAGCAGCTCCTTCTCGGGGGTTGGTTTCGTC.

The V gene is TRBV4-1, the J gene TRBJ2-5; 10 nucleotides agree with TRBD2. Per the germline V gene, CDR1 is MGHRA and CDR2 is YSYEKL. The CDR3 totals 16 residues. V was clipped by 0 bases and J by 3 bases; unmatched bases: 4. CDR3 in amino acids: CASSQDLGTSEETQYF. In DNA form, the CDR3 reads TGCGCCAGCAGCCAAGATCTAGGGACTAGCGAAGAGACCCAGTACTTC.

The J gene is TRBJ1-2, the V gene TRBV4-1; TRBD1 is a possible D gene (5 bases). Trimming pared 0 bases from V and 13 bases from J, leaving 21 bases between. Germline lookup yields CDR1 MGHRA and CDR2 YSYEKL. The CDR3 loop spans 15 amino acids. The CDR3 loop is CASSQEGRNPFGCTF. DNA for the CDR3: TGCGCCAGCAGCCAAGAGGGACGGAACCCTTTTGGGTGCACCTTC.

This clone appeared a single time. The V gene is TRBV7-2, the J gene TRBJ2-7, with D possibly TRBD2 on 6 matching bases. The germline V gene has CDR1 SGHTA and CDR2 FQGNSA. Trimming removed 1 base at V and 1 base at J, with 11 bases between. This CDR3 region has 15 residues. The CDR3 loop is CASSLGTLASYEQYF. DNA for the CDR3: TGTGCCAGCAGCTTAGGGACACTAGCTTCCTACGAGCAGTACTTC.

The chain joins TRBV7-3 to TRBJ1-6; a weak D match, TRBD1 (6 bases). CDR3 length: 14 residues. V was shortened by 1 base and J by 10 bases, with 11 bases between the two germline ends. CDR1 and CDR2 from the germline V gene are SGHTA and FQGTGA. As DNA, the CDR3 is TGTGCCAGCAGCTTAAGTACAGGGAGGTCACCCCTCCACTTT. Its translation: CASSLSTGRSPLHF.